The rows below give T cell receptor beta chains drawn from one sample of a study of a mutant IDH1 vaccine in newly diagnosed glioma. TCRdb keeps only in-frame clones here, not all; method: immunoSEQ multiplex PCR. This sample has approximately 60,000 clones, with around 85% found just once. Antigen specificity for these receptors is unknown. The input for sequencing was PBMCs, taken from a glioma patient whose treatment included an IDH1 peptide vaccine. The receptors were gathered from a man in his forties with glioma. CDR3s include the opening cysteine and the closing phenylalanine or tryptophan. A D gene is named only where the DNA matches it firmly. Clone size is stated in some rows and not others, as once, few, many or a class when expanded.

TRBV5-1	NA	TRBJ2-1	NA	CASKGGEQFF	TGCGCCAGCAAGGGGGGGGAGCAGTTCTTC
TRBV19	NA	TRBJ1-5	NA	CASSQGFSQPQHF	TGTGCCAGTAGCCAGGGTTTTTCGCAGCCCCAGCATTTT
TRBV9	NA	TRBJ2-4	NA	CASSVGGGTVNIQYF	TGTGCCAGCAGCGTAGGAGGGGGGACTGTAAACATTCAGTACTTC
TRBV6-5	TRBD1	TRBJ1-1	NA	CASRPAGGYTEAFF	TGTGCCAGCAGACCAGCAGGGGGCTACACTGAAGCTTTCTTT
TRBV9	TRBD1	TRBJ2-7	NA	CASSGGDRGYEQYF	TGTGCCAGCAGCGGAGGGGACAGGGGCTACGAGCAGTACTTC
TRBV25-1	TRBD1	TRBJ1-2	NA	CASQEDPGQGMVGVGYTF	TGTGCCAGCCAAGAAGATCCGGGACAGGGAATGGTGGGCGTTGGCTACACCTTC
TRBV9	NA	TRBJ2-5	few	CASIGGGGGLNQETQYF	TGTGCCAGCATCGGTGGGGGTGGCGGCCTGAACCAAGAGACCCAGTACTTC
TRBV19	NA	TRBJ1-4	NA	CASSRVTTNEKLFF	TGTGCCAGTAGTAGGGTAACAACTAATGAAAAACTGTTTTTT
TRBV14	NA	TRBJ1-2	NA	CASSLQRGGYTF	TGTGCCAGCAGCCTACAGCGAGGAGGCTACACCTTC
TRBV9	NA	TRBJ1-5	NA	CASSVEGGSNQPQHF	TGTGCCAGCAGCGTAGAAGGGGGGAGCAATCAGCCCCAGCATTTT
TRBV4-3	NA	TRBJ1-1	NA	CASSGVTEAFF	TGCGCCAGCAGCGGGGTAACTGAAGCTTTCTTT
TRBV18	NA	TRBJ1-2	NA	CASSPLDSPGGYGYTF	TGTGCCAGCTCACCACTGGACTCTCCGGGTGGCTATGGCTACACCTTC
TRBV27	NA	TRBJ1-5	NA	CASSLSAWIPKSNQPQHF	TGTGCCAGCAGTTTATCGGCGTGGATCCCAAAAAGCAATCAGCCCCAGCATTTT